The rows below give T cell receptor beta chains drawn from one sample of a study of blood T cell repertoires in COVID-19. The data were produced by immunoSEQ multiplex PCR, yet TCRdb's version contains in-frame clones alone and is incomplete. The sample consists of about 130,000 clones, around 87% of them appearing once. The sample comprised peripheral blood. The receptor source for this set is a man between 50 and 59 years old with active COVID-19. CDR3s include the opening cysteine and the closing phenylalanine or tryptophan. A D gene is named only where the DNA matches it firmly. Only part of the rows carry a size: once, few, many, or a class if the clone is expanded.

D	size	V	J	DNA	CDR3
.	.	TRBV4-2	TRBJ2-1	TGTGCCAGCAGCCAGAAGGGGAGGATCTCCTACAATGAGCAGTTCTTC	CASSQKGRISYNEQFF
.	.	TRBV4-1	TRBJ2-3	TGCGCCAGCAGCCAAGATCCTCGGGGAGGCCCAGATACGCAGTATTTT	CASSQDPRGGPDTQYF
TRBD1	.	TRBV6-5	TRBJ1-5	TGTGCCAGGGGGACAGCTGAATATCAGCCCCAGCATTTT	CARGTAEYQPQHF
TRBD2	few	TRBV6-6	TRBJ2-1	TGTGCCAGCAGTACGACCGGGACTAGGCGCAATGAGCAGTTCTTC	CASSTTGTRRNEQFF
.	.	TRBV6-5	TRBJ1-1	TGTGCCAGCAGAGTACTTATGAACACTGAAGCTTTCTTT	CASRVLMNTEAFF
.	once	TRBV5-1	TRBJ1-2	TGCGCCAGCAGCCCGAGCGAGACAGGACCCTATGGCTACACCTTC	CASSPSETGPYGYTF
TRBD2	.	TRBV11-2	TRBJ2-3	TGTGCCAGCAGCTTCCCGACTAGCGGGGGGGACACAGATACGCAGTATTTT	CASSFPTSGGDTDTQYF
.	.	TRBV6-5	TRBJ2-7	TGTGCCAGCAGGAGAGACAGGGAGGACTACGAGCAGTACTTC	CASRRDREDYEQYF
.	.	TRBV6-5	TRBJ2-3	TGTGCCAGCAGTCAGGGGAGAAACACAGATACGCAGTATTTT	CASSQGRNTDTQYF
.	.	TRBV6-5	TRBJ1-2	TGTGCCAGCAAGGCGGGGGGGCACTATGGCTACACCTTC	CASKAGGHYGYTF
.	few	TRBV7-2	TRBJ1-2	TGTGCCAGCAGCCCCCGGACATCGGCATGGGGCTACACCTTC	CASSPRTSAWGYTF
TRBD2	.	TRBV28	TRBJ2-7	TGTGCCAGCATTGAGGGAGGGAAATACGAGCAGTACTTC	CASIEGGKYEQYF
TRBD2	.	TRBV6-2/TRBV6-3	TRBJ2-2	TGTGCCAGCAGTTACCGGCGGGGGGGCCTAACCGGGGAGCTGTTTTTT	CASSYRRGGLTGELFF
.	.	TRBV7-9	TRBJ1-6	TGTGCCAGCAGCCCAGGGGTCTACAATTCACCCCTCCACTTT	CASSPGVYNSPLHF
.	.	TRBV5-5	TRBJ2-6	TGTGCCAGCAGCTTCATCATACAGGGCTATGGGGCCAACGTCCTGACTTTC	CASSFIIQGYGANVLTF
.	few	TRBV29-1	TRBJ2-6	TGCAGCGTTGAAGGGAAGGGGTCTGGGGCCAACGTCCTGACTTTC	CSVEGKGSGANVLTF
.	.	TRBV7-2	TRBJ1-6	TGTGCCAGCAGCCTCAGGCAGCAGGGTTCACCCCTCCACTTT	CASSLRQQGSPLHF
.	.	TRBV19	TRBJ2-3	TGTGCCAGTAGTAGGAGGGTTCGCACAGATACGCAGTATTTT	CASSRRVRTDTQYF
.	.	TRBV11-2	TRBJ2-7	TGTGCCAGCAGCTCCCTCCCCTACGAGCAGTACTTC	CASSSLPYEQYF
TRBD1	.	TRBV10-3	TRBJ1-5	TGTGCCTCCCGACAGGGGAACAGCAATCAGCCCCAGCATTTT	CASRQGNSNQPQHF
.	.	TRBV6-6	TRBJ1-2	TGTGCCAGCACCCATACAACAGGGACCCCCATCTATGGCTACACCTTC	CASTHTTGTPIYGYTF